This TCR beta chain was identified during a study of blood T cell repertoires in COVID-19. Study summary: In each case, the material was cDNA or gDNA derived from T cells, B-cell-depleted T cells, or PBMCs.

Authors' processing steps: The assay estimated nucleated cells by amplifying reference gene primers. Produced via immunoSEQ multiplex PCR; TCRdb's table is partial and in-frame only. V, J and clone size derive from that table, while D and trimming were established from the DNA sequence. This table holds approximately 130,000 clones, around 85% found once. V shed 2 bases and J shed 4 bases, with 15 bases lying between them. Germline-derived CDR1 and CDR2 are MDHEN and SYDVKM. The CDR3 extends over 16 amino acids. This clone was counted once. The J gene is TRBJ2-1, the V gene TRBV28; D is uncertain. Sequencing input: peripheral blood. This TCR was sampled from a human donor in a cohort sampled during active COVID-19. The CDR3 here is CASSLTSSGAYNEQFF. As DNA, the CDR3 is TGTGCCAGCAGTTTAACCTCTTCGGGTGCGTACAATGAGCAGTTCTTC.